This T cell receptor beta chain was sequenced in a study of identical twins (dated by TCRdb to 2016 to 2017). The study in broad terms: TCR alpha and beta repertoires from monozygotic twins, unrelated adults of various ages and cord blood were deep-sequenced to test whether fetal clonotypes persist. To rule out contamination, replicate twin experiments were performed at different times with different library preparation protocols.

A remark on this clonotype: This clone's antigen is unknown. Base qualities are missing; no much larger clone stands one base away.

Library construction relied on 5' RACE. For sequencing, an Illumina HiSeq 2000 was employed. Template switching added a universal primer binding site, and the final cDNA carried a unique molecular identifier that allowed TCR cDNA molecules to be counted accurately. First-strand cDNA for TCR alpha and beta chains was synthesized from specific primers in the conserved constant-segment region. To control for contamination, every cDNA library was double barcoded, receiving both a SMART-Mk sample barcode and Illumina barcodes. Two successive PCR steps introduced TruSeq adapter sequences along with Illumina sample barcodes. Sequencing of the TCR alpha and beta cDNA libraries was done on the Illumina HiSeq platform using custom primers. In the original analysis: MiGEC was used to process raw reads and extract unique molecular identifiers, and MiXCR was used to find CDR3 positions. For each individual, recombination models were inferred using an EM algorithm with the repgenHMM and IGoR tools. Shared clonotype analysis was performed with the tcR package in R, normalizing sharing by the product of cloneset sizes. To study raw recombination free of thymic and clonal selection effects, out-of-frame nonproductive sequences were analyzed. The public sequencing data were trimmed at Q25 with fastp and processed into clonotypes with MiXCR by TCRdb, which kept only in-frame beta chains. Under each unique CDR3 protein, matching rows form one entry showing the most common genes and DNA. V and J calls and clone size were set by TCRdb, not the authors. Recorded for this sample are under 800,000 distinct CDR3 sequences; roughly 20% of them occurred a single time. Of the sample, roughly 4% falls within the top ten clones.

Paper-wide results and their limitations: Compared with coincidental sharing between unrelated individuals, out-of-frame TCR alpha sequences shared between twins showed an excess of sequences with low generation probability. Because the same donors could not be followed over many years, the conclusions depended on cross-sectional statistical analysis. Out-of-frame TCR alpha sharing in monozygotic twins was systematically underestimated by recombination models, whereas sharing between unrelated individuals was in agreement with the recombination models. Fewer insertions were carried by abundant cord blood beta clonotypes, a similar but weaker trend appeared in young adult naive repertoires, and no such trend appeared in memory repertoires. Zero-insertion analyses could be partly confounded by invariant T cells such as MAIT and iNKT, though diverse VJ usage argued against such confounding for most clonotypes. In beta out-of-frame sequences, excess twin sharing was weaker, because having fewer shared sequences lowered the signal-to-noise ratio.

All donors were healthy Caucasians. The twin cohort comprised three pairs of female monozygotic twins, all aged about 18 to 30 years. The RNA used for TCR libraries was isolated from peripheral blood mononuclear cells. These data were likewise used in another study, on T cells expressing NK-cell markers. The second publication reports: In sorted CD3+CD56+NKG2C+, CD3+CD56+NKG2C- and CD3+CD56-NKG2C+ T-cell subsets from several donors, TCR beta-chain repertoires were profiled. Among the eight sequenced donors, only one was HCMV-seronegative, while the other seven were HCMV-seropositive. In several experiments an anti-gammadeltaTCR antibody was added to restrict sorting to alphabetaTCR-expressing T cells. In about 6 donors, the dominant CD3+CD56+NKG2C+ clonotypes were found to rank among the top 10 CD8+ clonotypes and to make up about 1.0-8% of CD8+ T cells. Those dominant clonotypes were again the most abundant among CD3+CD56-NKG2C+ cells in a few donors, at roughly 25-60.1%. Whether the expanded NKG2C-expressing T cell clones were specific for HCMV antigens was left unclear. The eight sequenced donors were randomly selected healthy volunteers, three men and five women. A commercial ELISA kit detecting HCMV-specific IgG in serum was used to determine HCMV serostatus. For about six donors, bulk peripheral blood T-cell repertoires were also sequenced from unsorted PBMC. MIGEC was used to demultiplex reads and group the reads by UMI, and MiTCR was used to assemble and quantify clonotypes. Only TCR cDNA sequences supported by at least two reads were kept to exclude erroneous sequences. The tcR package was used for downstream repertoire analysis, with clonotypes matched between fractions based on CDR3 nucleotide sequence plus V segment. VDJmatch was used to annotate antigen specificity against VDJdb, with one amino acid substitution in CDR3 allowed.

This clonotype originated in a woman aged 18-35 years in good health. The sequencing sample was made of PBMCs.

The DNA reads TGTGCCAGCAGGTTGGGACAGGGGGGGAGGGATCAGTACTTC. Its coded protein is CASRLGQGGRDQYF. In this chain, TRBV2 is recombined with TRBJ2-4, and 11 junctional nucleotides match TRBD1. V has 6 bases trimmed and J has 12 bases trimmed; junction bases matching no gene number 10. Counted from cysteine to phenylalanine, this CDR3 has 14 amino acids. Just the 42-base CDR3 DNA is kept, in frame starting at base 1. CDR1 is given as SNHLY and CDR2 as FYNNEI, both from the germline V gene.